This paragraph covers one T cell receptor (beta chain) sequence. The antigen is undetermined. Some clones are missing from TCRdb's copy, which holds only in-frame ones; the method was immunoSEQ multiplex PCR. The repertoire holds roughly 130,000 clones, 88% seen once, with over 15% in the top ten. The sample originates from a study of T cell responses to AZD1222 COVID-19 vaccine. Whole-study results and caveats: Spike was spanned by vaccine-associated CD4 TCRs, with dominance at 160-218 and 743-854. The study identified only 6 or 7 AZD1222 recipients as seropositive at baseline. Recipients of two AZD1222 doses showed rising Spike-specific TCR breadth and depth. Samples come after the peak T cell response, not at day 14.

Sequenced here: peripheral blood, sampled on day 0 of MenACWY control vaccination. The sequence came from an adult in good health.

The CDR3 bases are TGCGCCAGCAGCCCCCGGTGGGCAGGGGGTAATGAAAAACTGTTTTTT. Protein: CASSPRWAGGNEKLFF. The chain carries TRBV5-1 and TRBJ1-4; TRBD1 matches at 7 bases. The germline gives CDR1 SGHRS, CDR2 YFSETQ. After removal of 4 bases from V and 4 bases from J, the junction contained 10 bases not matched to a gene. The CDR3 extends over 16 amino acids. The variable domain in full, with the rest retrieved from reference TRBV5-1 and TRBJ1-4, is KAGVTQTPRYLIKTRGQQVTLSCSPISGHRSVSWYQQTPGQGLQFLFEYFSETQRNKGNFPGRFSGRQFSNSRSEMNVSTLELGDSALYLCASSPRWAGGNEKLFFGSGTQLSVL.